A single sample is the source of the 14 T cell receptor beta chains below, sequenced in a study of T cell changes during pregnancy in multiple sclerosis. The repertoire was sequenced with immunoSEQ multiplex PCR; TCRdb's copy has only in-frame clones and lacks some. The profile shows about 24,000 clones, about nine tenths of them singletons. Source: CD8+ T cells from peripheral blood mononuclear cells, taken in the first trimester of pregnancy. All receptors come from a female donor in good health, enrolled as a control in a pregnancy study.

This clone is medium-sized by share. The chain is built from TRBV27 and TRBJ2-7; D call uncertain. CDR1 and CDR2 (germline): MNHEY, SMNVEV (reference sequence). The CDR3 sequence is 13 residues long. Trimming took 6 bases from V and 8 from J, leaving 17 bases between them. In DNA, the CDR3 is TGTGCCAGCAGGACTCTAGGTATAAGGCAGCAGTACTTC. Its protein is CASRTLGIRQQYF.

This clone qualifies as medium-sized. This chain's CDR3 is CSVDGLQGASVNEQFF. The DNA for the CDR3 is TGCAGCGTTGATGGGCTACAGGGGGCATCGGTTAATGAGCAGTTCTTC. This chain links TRBV29-1 with TRBJ2-1; TRBD1 matches 9 bases. V was pared by 3 bases and J by 7 bases, with 13 bases of the junction left unmatched. The CDR3 totals 16 residues. Germline CDR1 SQVTM, CDR2 ANQGSEA.

The chain uses TRBV28 and TRBJ1-6, with D possibly TRBD1 on 6 matching bases. Trimming took off 5 bases at V and 0 bases at J, with 14 bases between the two ends. This CDR3 contains 17 residues. Germline values: CDR1 MDHEN, CDR2 SYDVKM. The CDR3 nucleotides read TGTGCCAGCAGTCTGGACAGTTGGAGCTCCTATAATTCACCCCTCCACTTT. Translated: CASSLDSWSSYNSPLHF.

The rearrangement uses TRBV27 and TRBJ2-7; D uncertain. The CDR3 totals 13 residues. In germline, CDR1 is MNHEY, CDR2 SMNVEV (reference sequence). V was cut by 2 bases and J by 1 base, with 6 bases left in between. The CDR3 sequence: CASSLGRSYEQYF. CDR3 in DNA: TGTGCCAGCAGTTTAGGCAGGTCCTACGAGCAGTACTTC.

The V and J genes are TRBV13 and TRBJ2-1, with TRBD2 as a possible D gene (6 bases). The germline V and J ends were trimmed by 5 bases and 8 bases, with 16 bases remaining between them. This CDR3 is 14 amino acids long. CDR1 and CDR2 (germline): PRHDT, FYEKMQ (reference sequence). The CDR3 spells CASSPGLREHEQFF. The CDR3, as DNA: TGTGCCAGCAGCCCAGGACTGCGGGAACATGAGCAGTTCTTC.

The J gene is TRBJ1-2, the V gene TRBV4-1, with D perhaps TRBD1 (6 bases). The germline gives CDR1 MGHRA, CDR2 YSYEKL. The V end was cut by 0 bases, the J end by 1 base, with 18 bases between. This CDR3 region has 18 residues. The chain's CDR3 is CASSQDWGGFSFNYGYTF. The CDR3 coding sequence is TGCGCCAGCAGCCAAGATTGGGGGGGCTTCTCGTTTAACTATGGCTACACCTTC.

The chain links TRBV11-3 to TRBJ2-7; D may be TRBD2 (6 bases). Germline V lookup: CDR1 SGHNT, CDR2 YENEEA. CDR3 length: 13 amino acids. Trimming removed 8 bases from V and 3 bases from J, with 14 bases in between. The CDR3 bases are TGTGCCAGCTCTCCCCGGGGGAACTACGAGCAGTACTTC. Protein: CASSPRGNYEQYF.

This clone was picked up one time. The chain joins TRBV11-2 to TRBJ2-7; D is possibly TRBD1 (5 bases). Deletions cut 6 bases from V and 3 bases from J, with 12 bases between. CDR3 length: 13 residues. Germline lookup yields CDR1 SGHAT and CDR2 FQNNGV. The CDR3 sequence: CASRSTGDYEQYF. The CDR3 nucleotides are TGTGCCAGCAGGTCAACAGGAGACTACGAGCAGTACTTC.

This clone was observed a single time. J is TRBJ2-1 and V is TRBV28, with TRBD2 identical over 15 bases. Germline-derived CDR1 and CDR2 are MDHEN and SYDVKM. J gave up 4 bases and V 4 bases, and 11 bases lay outside the gene matches. The CDR3 contains 19 residues. CDR3 in amino acids: CASSSLGTSGGLGYNEQFF. For the CDR3, the DNA is TGTGCCAGCAGTTCCCTCGGGACTAGCGGGGGGCTGGGGTACAATGAGCAGTTCTTC.

This clone was detected only a few times. V is TRBV18 and J is TRBJ2-1, with TRBD2 matching 8 bases. Germline CDR1 is KGHSH and CDR2 is LQKENI. This CDR3 contains 15 residues. The trim removed 3 bases at V and 2 bases at J, leaving 3 bases unmatched. In DNA form, the CDR3 reads TGTGCCAGCTCACCCAGCGGGGGACCCTACAATGAGCAGTTCTTC. Encoded protein: CASSPSGGPYNEQFF.

The chain recombines TRBV9 with TRBJ1-1, with TRBD1 matching over 11 bases. With V trimmed by 5 bases and J by 5 bases, 11 bases remained unmatched. The germline V gene has CDR1 SGDLS and CDR2 YYNGEE. The CDR3 extends over 16 amino acids. CDR3 region: CASRGGTGGIGTEAFF. Here the CDR3 DNA reads TGTGCCAGCAGAGGGGGGACAGGGGGGATCGGTACTGAAGCTTTCTTT.

The V gene is TRBV4-3, the J gene TRBJ2-7, with TRBD1 matching over 7 bases. V shed 0 bases, J shed 3 bases, and the junction held 5 bases outside the gene matches. Germline loops: CDR1 LGHNA, CDR2 YSLEER. The CDR3 has 15 residues. As DNA, the CDR3 is TGCGCCAGCAGCCAAGACGAGGGGGCGGTCTACGAGCAGTACTTC. This sequence encodes CASSQDEGAVYEQYF.

The CDR3 coding sequence is TGTGCCAGCAGCACGGACAGGGCGAACACTGAAGCTTTCTTT. Translation gives CASSTDRANTEAFF. The J gene is TRBJ1-1, the V gene TRBV13; 8 nucleotides agree with TRBD1. The V gene's germline CDR1 is PRHDT and CDR2 FYEKMQ (reference sequence). This CDR3 has 14 amino acids. Losses at the gene ends were 5 bases for V and 1 base for J; bases not matched to a gene: 3.

The V gene is TRBV9, the J gene TRBJ2-7; D unresolved. Germline V gives CDR1 SGDLS, CDR2 YYNGEE. Trimming pared 0 bases from V and 0 bases from J, leaving 7 bases between. The CDR3 is 14 amino acids. For the CDR3, the DNA is TGTGCCAGCAGCGTAGGCATGAGCTCCTACGAGCAGTACTTC. As protein: CASSVGMSSYEQYF.